This TCR beta chain was sequenced for a study of blood T cell repertoires in COVID-19. The overall study: From the United States, Italy and Spain came samples of acute and convalescent COVID-19. T cells, B-cell-depleted T cells, or PBMCs supplied cDNA or gDNA.

Per the original methods: Amplified reference gene primers provided the basis for estimating nucleated cell counts. The method was immunoSEQ multiplex PCR; TCRdb's version includes in-frame clones alone and lacks a portion of them. That table supplies the V and J calls and clone size; D and trimming were determined from the DNA. The sample has under 300,000 clones, 80% to 95% seen once. Losses at the gene ends were 3 bases for V and 6 bases for J; bases not matched to a gene: 6. This CDR3 spans 14 amino acids. Germline values: CDR1 SGHTA, CDR2 FQGNSA. Sequencing was carried out using PBMCs or T cells enriched from blood (not recorded which). The chain recombines TRBV7-2 with TRBJ1-1; 8 bases are shared with TRBD1. This TCR was recovered from a woman younger than 30 who had recovered from COVID-19. The CDR3 coding sequence is TGTGCCAGCAGCTTTACAGGGGGAAGCGCTGAAGCTTTCTTT. Protein product: CASSFTGGSAEAFF. Based on the CDR3 plus reference TRBV7-2 and TRBJ1-1, the full variable domain is GAGVSQSPSNKVTEKGKDVELRCDPISGHTALYWYRQSLGQGLEFLIYFQGNSAPDKSGLPSDRFSAERTGGSVSTLTIQRTQQEDSAVYLCASSFTGGSAEAFFGQGTRLTVV.